The source of this T cell receptor beta chain is a study of blood T cell repertoires in COVID-19. In the study overall: Researchers got acute and convalescent COVID-19 samples from the United States, Italy and Spain. PBMCs, B-cell-depleted T cells, or T cells provided the cDNA or gDNA that made up the material.

V lost 6 bases and J lost 4; bases outside the gene matches: 5. The CDR3 totals 15 residues. The germline V gene has CDR1 SNHLY and CDR2 FYNNEI. In the authors' workflow: Estimation of nucleated cell counts relied on the amplification of reference gene primers. TCRdb's table, derived via immunoSEQ multiplex PCR, lists solely in-frame clones and lacks some. V and J calls plus clone size are reproduced from that table; the DNA served to infer D and trimming. Among about 83,000 clones listed, approximately 90% were seen once. The sequence was obtained from a woman between 50 and 59 years old with active or convalescent COVID-19. What was sequenced was peripheral blood. The chain recombines TRBV2 with TRBJ1-4; the match to TRBD1 covers 10 bases. Here the CDR3 reads CASRGDRGSNEKLFF. The CDR3, as DNA: TGTGCCAGCAGGGGGGACAGGGGCAGTAATGAAAAACTGTTTTTT.